Listed below are T cell receptor beta chains from one sample, sequenced in a study of T cell clonotyping in hematopoietic cell transplantation. Sequencing was performed with immunoSEQ multiplex PCR; in TCRdb, only in-frame clones are kept and a portion is missing. The sample contains about 76,000 clones, less than 96% of which appear only once. Sequences were derived from peripheral blood mononuclear cells, sampled before stem cell transplant. These receptors were taken from a woman between 45 and 60 years old with acute myeloid leukemia. Some clones in this sample may be carry-over from other donors' samples. CDR3s include the opening cysteine and the closing phenylalanine or tryptophan. The order of the fields is clone size, V gene, D gene, J gene, CDR3 protein, CDR3 DNA. A D gene is named only where the DNA matches it firmly. Clone size is not always given. Where it is, it says once, few, many or a class for expanded clones.

NA,TRBV19,NA,TRBJ1-5,CASTREGTGNQPQHF,TGTGCCAGTACCAGAGAAGGTACGGGCAATCAGCCCCAGCATTTT
NA,TRBV2,NA,TRBJ2-5,CASTSGSETQYF,TGTGCCAGCACTTCCGGGAGTGAGACCCAGTACTTC
NA,TRBV11-2,TRBD1,TRBJ2-1,CASSLDRNNEQFF,TGTGCCAGCAGCTTGGACAGGAACAATGAGCAGTTCTTC
NA,TRBV4-1,NA,TRBJ2-7,CASSQARLYEQYF,TGCGCCAGCAGCCAAGCTAGACTGTACGAGCAGTACTTC
NA,TRBV11-3,NA,TRBJ1-1,CASSFRGGNTEAFF,TGTGCCAGCAGCTTCCGGGGGGGGAACACTGAAGCTTTCTTT
NA,TRBV6-5,NA,TRBJ1-5,CASGRGGDQPQHF,TGTGCCAGTGGCCGGGGCGGGGATCAGCCCCAGCATTTT
NA,TRBV30,NA,TRBJ2-3,CASHGGSTDTQYF,TGTGCCTCGCACGGCGGGAGCACAGATACGCAGTATTTT
NA,TRBV6-5,NA,TRBJ1-1,CASSFWQGKKGEAFF,TGTGCCAGCAGTTTCTGGCAGGGTAAAAAGGGCGAAGCTTTCTTT
NA,TRBV5-4,NA,TRBJ1-1,CASRGATMNTEAFF,TGTGCCAGCAGAGGGGCGACGATGAACACTGAAGCTTTCTTT
NA,TRBV29-1,NA,TRBJ2-3,CSVYPPERSTDTQYF,TGCAGCGTCTATCCCCCTGAGAGGAGCACAGATACGCAGTATTTT
NA,TRBV11-3,NA,TRBJ2-1,CASSLSWGAEQFF,TGTGCCAGCAGCTTGTCCTGGGGGGCTGAGCAGTTCTTC
NA,TRBV2,TRBD1,TRBJ1-4,CAGWDRDLTNEKLFF,TGTGCCGGTTGGGACAGGGACCTTACTAATGAAAAACTGTTTTTT
NA,TRBV5-1,NA,TRBJ1-1,CASSPTSGTAKAEAFF,TGCGCCAGCAGTCCTACCTCCGGGACGGCCAAAGCTGAAGCTTTCTTT
NA,TRBV7-2,TRBD1,TRBJ1-1,CASSSRQGGNTEAFF,TGTGCCAGCAGCTCAAGACAGGGAGGGAACACTGAAGCTTTCTTT
once,TRBV6-5,NA,TRBJ1-2,CASSYSIDSLRGGYTF,TGTGCCAGCAGTTACTCGATCGACAGTTTACGTGGCGGCTACACCTTC
NA,TRBV7-8,NA,TRBJ1-5,CASSFAGNSNQPQHF,TGTGCCAGCAGCTTTGCAGGTAATAGCAATCAGCCCCAGCATTTT
NA,TRBV4-2,TRBD2,TRBJ2-5,CASSLGFTIAGQETQYF,TGTGCCAGCAGCCTAGGGTTTACGATAGCGGGGCAAGAGACCCAGTACTTC
NA,TRBV11-2,TRBD1,TRBJ2-7,CASSPRTGTHEQYF,TGTGCCAGCAGCCCACGGACAGGGACCCACGAGCAGTACTTC
NA,TRBV6-1,NA,TRBJ2-4,CASSSEPTPQNIQYF,TGTGCCAGCAGCAGCGAACCGACTCCTCAAAACATTCAGTACTTC
NA,TRBV28,TRBD1,TRBJ1-1,CASSLRTGVDTEAFF,TGTGCCAGCAGTCTCCGGACAGGGGTTGACACTGAAGCTTTCTTT
once,TRBV30,TRBD2,TRBJ2-5,CAWGGEETRLAGVETQYF,TGTGCCTGGGGGGGGGAGGAGACCAGACTAGCGGGAGTTGAGACCCAGTACTTC
NA,TRBV5-1,NA,TRBJ1-2,CASSSLPNYGYTF,TGCGCCAGCAGCTCCCTCCCTAACTATGGCTACACCTTC
NA,TRBV30,NA,TRBJ1-5,CAWKRRGSNQPQHF,TGTGCCTGGAAAAGGAGGGGTAGCAATCAGCCCCAGCATTTT
NA,TRBV7-2,NA,TRBJ1-1,CASSLTRFQWNTEAFF,TGTGCCAGCAGCCTAACCCGGTTCCAGTGGAACACTGAAGCTTTCTTT
NA,TRBV9,NA,TRBJ1-1,CASSVLANTEAFF,TGTGCCAGCAGCGTACTCGCGAACACTGAAGCTTTCTTT
few,TRBV6-6,NA,TRBJ1-2,CASSYLRGWDYGYTF,TGTGCCAGCAGTTACCTTAGAGGTTGGGACTATGGCTACACCTTC
NA,TRBV5-6,TRBD2,TRBJ2-7,CASSGLGAYEQYF,TGTGCCAGCTCGGGACTAGGGGCTTACGAGCAGTACTTC
few,TRBV7-2,TRBD2,TRBJ2-2,CASSSLAGGLGGELFF,TGTGCCAGCAGCTCCCTAGCGGGAGGGCTGGGCGGGGAGCTGTTTTTT
NA,TRBV29-1,NA,TRBJ1-5,CSVGVRDGQGNQPQHF,TGCAGCGTTGGGGTTCGGGACGGACAAGGAAATCAGCCCCAGCATTTT